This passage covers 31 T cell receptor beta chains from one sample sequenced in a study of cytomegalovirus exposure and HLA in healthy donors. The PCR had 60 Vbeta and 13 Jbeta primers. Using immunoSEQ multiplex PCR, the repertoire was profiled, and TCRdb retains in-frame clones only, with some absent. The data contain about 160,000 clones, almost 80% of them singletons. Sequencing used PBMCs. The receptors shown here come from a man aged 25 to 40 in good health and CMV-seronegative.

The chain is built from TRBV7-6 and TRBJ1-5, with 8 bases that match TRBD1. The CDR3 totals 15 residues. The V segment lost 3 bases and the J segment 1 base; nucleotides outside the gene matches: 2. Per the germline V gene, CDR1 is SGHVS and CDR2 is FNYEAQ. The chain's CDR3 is CASSLTGESNQPQHF. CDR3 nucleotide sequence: TGTGCCAGCAGCTTGACAGGGGAGAGCAATCAGCCCCAGCATTTT.

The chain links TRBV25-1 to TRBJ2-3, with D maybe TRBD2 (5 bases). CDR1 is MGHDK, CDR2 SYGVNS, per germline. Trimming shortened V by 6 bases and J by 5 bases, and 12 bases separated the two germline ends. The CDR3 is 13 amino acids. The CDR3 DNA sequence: TGTGCCAGCAGCAAACCCGGGGAAGATACGCAGTATTTT. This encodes CASSKPGEDTQYF.

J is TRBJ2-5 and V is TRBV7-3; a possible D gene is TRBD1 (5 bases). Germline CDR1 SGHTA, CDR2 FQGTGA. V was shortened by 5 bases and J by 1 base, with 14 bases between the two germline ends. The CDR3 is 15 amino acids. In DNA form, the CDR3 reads TGTGCCAGCAGCCAACTTGGACACCCCCAAGAGACCCAGTACTTC. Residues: CASSQLGHPQETQYF. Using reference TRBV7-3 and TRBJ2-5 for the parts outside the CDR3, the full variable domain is GAGVSQTPSNKVTEKGKYVELRCDPISGHTALYWYRQSLGQGPEFLIYFQGTGAADDSGLPNDRFFAVRPEGSVSTLKIQRTERGDSAVYLCASSQLGHPQETQYFGPGTRLLVL.

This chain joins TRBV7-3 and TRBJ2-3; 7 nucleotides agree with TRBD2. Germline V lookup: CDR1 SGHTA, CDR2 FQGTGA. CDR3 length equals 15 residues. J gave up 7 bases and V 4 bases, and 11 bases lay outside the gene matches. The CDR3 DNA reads TGTGCCAGCAGCTCCTCCCCCCTAGCGGCCAATACGCAGTATTTT. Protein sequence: CASSSSPLAANTQYF.

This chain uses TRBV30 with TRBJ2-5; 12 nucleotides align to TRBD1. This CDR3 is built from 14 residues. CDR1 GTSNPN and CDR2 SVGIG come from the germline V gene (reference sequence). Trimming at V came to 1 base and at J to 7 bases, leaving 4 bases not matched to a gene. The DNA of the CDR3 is TGTGCCTGGAGTGGGGACAGGGGGCGAGGGACCCAGTACTTC. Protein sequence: CAWSGDRGRGTQYF.

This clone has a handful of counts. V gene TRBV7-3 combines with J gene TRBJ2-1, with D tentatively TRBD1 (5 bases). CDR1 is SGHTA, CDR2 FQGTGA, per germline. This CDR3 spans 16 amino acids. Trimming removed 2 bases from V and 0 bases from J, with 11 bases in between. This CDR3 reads CASSLLGDSSYNEQFF. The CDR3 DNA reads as TGTGCCAGCAGCTTACTCGGAGACAGCTCCTACAATGAGCAGTTCTTC.

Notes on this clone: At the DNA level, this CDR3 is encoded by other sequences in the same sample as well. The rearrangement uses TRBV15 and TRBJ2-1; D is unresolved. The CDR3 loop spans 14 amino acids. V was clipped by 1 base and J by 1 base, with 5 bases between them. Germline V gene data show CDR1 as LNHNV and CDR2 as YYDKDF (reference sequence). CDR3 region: CATSRAGSYNEQFF. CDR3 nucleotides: TGTGCCACCAGCAGAGCGGGTTCCTACAATGAGCAGTTCTTC. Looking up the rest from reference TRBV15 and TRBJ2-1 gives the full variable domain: DAMVIQNPRYQVTQFGKPVTLSCSQTLNHNVMYWYQQKSSQAPKLLFHYYDKDFNNEADTPDNFQSRRPNTSFCFLDIRSPGLGDTAMYLCATSRAGSYNEQFFGPGTRLTVL.

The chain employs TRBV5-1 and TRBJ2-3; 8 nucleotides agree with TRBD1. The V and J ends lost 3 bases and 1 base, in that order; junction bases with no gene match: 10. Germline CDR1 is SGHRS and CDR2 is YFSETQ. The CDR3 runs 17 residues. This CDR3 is CASSSTPTGDGTDTQYF. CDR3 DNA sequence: TGCGCCAGCAGCTCAACCCCGACAGGGGACGGCACAGATACGCAGTATTTT.

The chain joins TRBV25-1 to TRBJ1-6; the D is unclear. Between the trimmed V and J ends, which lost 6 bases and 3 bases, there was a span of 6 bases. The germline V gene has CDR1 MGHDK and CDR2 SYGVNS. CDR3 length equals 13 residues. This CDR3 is CASRVSYNSPLHF. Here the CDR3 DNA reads TGTGCCAGCAGAGTTAGCTATAATTCACCCCTCCACTTT.

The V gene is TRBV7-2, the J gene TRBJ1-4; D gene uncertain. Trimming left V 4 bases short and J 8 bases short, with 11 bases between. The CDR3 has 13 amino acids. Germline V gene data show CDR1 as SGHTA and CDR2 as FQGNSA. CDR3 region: CASSSTRVEKLFF. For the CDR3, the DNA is TGTGCCAGCAGCTCCACCCGAGTAGAAAAACTGTTTTTT.

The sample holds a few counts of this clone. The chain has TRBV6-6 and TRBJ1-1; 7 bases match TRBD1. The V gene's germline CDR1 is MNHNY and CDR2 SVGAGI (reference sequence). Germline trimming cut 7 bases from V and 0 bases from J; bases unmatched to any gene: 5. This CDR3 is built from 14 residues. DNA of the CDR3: TGTGCCAGCATTTTACAGGGGTTGAACACTGAAGCTTTCTTT. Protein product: CASILQGLNTEAFF.

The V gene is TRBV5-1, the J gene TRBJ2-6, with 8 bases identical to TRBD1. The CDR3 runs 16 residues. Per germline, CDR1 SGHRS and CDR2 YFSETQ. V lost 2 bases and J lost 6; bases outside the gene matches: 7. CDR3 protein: CASSFRGPREANVLTF. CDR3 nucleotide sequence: TGCGCCAGCAGCTTCAGGGGGCCGCGGGAGGCCAACGTCCTGACTTTC.

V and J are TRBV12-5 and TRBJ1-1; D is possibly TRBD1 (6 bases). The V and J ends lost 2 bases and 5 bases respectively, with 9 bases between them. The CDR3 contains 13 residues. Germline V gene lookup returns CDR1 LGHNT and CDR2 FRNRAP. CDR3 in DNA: TGTGCTAGTGGTTTGACCAGGGGAACTGAAGCTTTCTTT. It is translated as CASGLTRGTEAFF.

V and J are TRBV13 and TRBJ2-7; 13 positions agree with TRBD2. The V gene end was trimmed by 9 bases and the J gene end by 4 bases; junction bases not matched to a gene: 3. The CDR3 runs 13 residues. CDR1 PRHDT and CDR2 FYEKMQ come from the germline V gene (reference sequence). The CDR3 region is CASRTSGGYEQYF. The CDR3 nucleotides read TGTGCCAGTAGGACTAGCGGGGGTTACGAGCAGTACTTC.

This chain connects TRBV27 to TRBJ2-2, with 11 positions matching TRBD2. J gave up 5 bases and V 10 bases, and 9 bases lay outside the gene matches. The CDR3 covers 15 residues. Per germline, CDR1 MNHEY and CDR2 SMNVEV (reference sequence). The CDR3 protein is CATTTSGRSTGELFF. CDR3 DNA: TGTGCCACCACCACTAGCGGGAGATCGACCGGGGAGCTGTTTTTT.

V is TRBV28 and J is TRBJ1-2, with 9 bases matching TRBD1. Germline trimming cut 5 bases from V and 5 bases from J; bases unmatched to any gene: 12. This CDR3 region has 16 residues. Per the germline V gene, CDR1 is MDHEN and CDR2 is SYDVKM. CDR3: CASSQTGTGSEYGYTF. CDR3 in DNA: TGTGCCAGCAGTCAAACCGGGACAGGGTCGGAGTATGGCTACACCTTC.

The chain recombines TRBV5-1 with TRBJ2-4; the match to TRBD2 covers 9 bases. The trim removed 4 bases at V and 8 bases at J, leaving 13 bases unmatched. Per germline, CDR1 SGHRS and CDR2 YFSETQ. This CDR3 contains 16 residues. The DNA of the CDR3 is TGCGCCAGCAGCCCACGTGGGGGGCGGGAGGGCGACATTCAGTACTTC. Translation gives CASSPRGGREGDIQYF.

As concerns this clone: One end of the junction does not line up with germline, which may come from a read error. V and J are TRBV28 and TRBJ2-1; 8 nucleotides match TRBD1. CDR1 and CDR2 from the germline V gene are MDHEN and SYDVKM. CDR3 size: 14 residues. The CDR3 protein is CASSSGTGYDEQFF. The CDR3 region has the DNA TGTGCCAGCAGTTCCGGGACAGGCTACGATGAGCAGTTCTTC.

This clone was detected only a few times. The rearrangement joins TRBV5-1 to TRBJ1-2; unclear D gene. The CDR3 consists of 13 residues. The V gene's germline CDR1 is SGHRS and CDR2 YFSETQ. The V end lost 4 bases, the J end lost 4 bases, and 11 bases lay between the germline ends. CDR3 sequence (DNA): TGCGCCAGCAGCCTGAGGGTGGGCTATGGCTACACCTTC. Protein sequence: CASSLRVGYGYTF.

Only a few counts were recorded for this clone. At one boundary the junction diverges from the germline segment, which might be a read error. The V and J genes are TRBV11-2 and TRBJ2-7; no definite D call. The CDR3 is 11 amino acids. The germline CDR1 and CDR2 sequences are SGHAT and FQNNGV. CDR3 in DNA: TGTGCCAGCAGCTTTACCGAGGTCGTGAACTTC. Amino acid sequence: CASSFTEVVNF.

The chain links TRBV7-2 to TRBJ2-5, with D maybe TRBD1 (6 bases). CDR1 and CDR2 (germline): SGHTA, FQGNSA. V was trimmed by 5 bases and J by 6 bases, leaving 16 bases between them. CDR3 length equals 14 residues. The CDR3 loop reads CASSNSPGQKTQYF. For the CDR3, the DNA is TGTGCCAGCAGCAACTCTCCGGGACAAAAGACCCAGTACTTC.

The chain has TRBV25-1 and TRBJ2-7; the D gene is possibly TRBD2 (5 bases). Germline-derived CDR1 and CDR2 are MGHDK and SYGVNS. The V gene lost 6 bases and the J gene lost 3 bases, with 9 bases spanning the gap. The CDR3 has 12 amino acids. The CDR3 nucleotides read TGTGCCAGCAGCAGAGGGTTCTACGAGCAGTACTTC. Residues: CASSRGFYEQYF.

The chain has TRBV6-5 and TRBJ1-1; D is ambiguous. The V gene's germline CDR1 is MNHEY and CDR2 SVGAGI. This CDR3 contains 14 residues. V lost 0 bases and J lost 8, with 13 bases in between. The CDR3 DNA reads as TGTGCCAGCAGTTACTCGACAAACCACGACGAAGCTTTCTTT. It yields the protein CASSYSTNHDEAFF.

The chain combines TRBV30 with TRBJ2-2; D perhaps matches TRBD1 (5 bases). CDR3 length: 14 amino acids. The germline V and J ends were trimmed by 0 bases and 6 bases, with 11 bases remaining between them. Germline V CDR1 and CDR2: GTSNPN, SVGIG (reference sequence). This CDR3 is CAWSVQEWSGELFF. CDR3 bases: TGTGCCTGGAGTGTACAGGAGTGGTCCGGGGAGCTGTTTTTT.

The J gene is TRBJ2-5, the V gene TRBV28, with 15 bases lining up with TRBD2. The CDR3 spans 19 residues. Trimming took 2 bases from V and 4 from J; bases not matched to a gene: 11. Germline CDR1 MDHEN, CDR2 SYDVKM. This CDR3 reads CASSLGGGLAGGFGETQYF. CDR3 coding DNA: TGTGCCAGCAGTTTAGGGGGAGGACTAGCGGGGGGGTTTGGAGAGACCCAGTACTTC. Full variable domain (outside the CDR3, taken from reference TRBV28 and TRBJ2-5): DVKVTQSSRYLVKRTGEKVFLECVQDMDHENMFWYRQDPGLGLRLIYFSYDVKMKEKGDIPEGYSVSREKKERFSLILESASTNQTSMYLCASSLGGGLAGGFGETQYFGPGTRLLVL.

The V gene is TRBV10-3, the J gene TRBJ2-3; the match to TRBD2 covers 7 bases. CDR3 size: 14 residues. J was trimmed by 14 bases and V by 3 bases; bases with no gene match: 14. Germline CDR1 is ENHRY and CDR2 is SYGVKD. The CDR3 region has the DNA TGTGCCATCAGTGAACGGAGCGGGAATTCTGGTCTGTATTTT. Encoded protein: CAISERSGNSGLYF.

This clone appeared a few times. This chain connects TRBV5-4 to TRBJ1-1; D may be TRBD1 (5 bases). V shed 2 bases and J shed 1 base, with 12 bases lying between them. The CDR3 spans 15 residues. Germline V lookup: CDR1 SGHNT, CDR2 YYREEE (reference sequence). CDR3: CASSLPRTRNTEAFF. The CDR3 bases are TGTGCCAGCAGCTTACCCCGGACACGGAACACTGAAGCTTTCTTT.

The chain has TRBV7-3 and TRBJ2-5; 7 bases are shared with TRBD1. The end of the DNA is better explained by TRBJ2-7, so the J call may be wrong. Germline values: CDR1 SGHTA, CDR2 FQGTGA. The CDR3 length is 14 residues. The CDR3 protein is CASSLRQGAYEQYF. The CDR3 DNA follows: TGTGCCAGCAGCTTAAGGCAGGGGGCCTACGAGCAGTACTTC.

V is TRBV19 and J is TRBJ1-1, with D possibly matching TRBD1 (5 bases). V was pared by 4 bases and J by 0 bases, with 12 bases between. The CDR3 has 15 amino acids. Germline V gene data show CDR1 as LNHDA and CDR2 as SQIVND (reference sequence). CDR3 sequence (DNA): TGTGCCAGTAGTAATTTAAACAGGCTGAACACTGAAGCTTTCTTT. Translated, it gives CASSNLNRLNTEAFF.

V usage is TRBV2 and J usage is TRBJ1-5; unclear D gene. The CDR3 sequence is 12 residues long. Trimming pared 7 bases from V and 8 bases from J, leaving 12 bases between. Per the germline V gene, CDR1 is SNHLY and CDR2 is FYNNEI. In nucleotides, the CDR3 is TGTGCCAGCAACATAGGGAGGGAGCCCCAGCATTTT. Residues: CASNIGREPQHF.

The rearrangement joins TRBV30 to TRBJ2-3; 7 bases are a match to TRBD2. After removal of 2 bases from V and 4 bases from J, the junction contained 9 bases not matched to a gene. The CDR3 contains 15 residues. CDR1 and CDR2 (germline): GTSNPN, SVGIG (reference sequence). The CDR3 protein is CAWSFGGGPSDTQYF. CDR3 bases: TGTGCCTGGAGTTTTGGGGGAGGGCCCTCAGATACGCAGTATTTT.